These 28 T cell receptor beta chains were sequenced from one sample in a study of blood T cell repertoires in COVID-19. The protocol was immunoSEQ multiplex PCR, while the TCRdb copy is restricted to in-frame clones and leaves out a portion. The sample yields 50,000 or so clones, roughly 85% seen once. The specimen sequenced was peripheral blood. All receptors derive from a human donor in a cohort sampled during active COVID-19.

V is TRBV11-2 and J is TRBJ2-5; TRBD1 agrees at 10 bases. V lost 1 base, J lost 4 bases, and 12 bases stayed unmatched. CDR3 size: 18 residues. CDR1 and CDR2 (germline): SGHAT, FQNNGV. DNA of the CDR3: TGTGCCAGCAGCTTAGGGGTACTGACAGGGGGCAGAGGAGAGACCCAGTACTTC. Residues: CASSLGVLTGGRGETQYF.

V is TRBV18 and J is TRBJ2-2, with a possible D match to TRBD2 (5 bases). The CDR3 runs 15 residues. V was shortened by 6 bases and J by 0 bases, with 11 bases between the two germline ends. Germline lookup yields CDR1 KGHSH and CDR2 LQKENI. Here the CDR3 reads CASSPSGSNTGELFF. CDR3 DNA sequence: TGTGCCAGCTCGCCAAGCGGATCGAACACCGGGGAGCTGTTTTTT.

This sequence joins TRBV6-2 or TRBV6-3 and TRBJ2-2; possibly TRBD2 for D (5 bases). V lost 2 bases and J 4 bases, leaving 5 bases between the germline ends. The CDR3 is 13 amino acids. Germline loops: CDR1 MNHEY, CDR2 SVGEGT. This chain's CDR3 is CASSYLATGELFF. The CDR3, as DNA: TGTGCCAGCAGTTACCTAGCCACCGGGGAGCTGTTTTTT.

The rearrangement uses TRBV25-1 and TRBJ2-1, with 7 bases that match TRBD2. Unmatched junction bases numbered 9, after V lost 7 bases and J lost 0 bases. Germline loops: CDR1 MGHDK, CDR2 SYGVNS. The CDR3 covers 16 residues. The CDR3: CASTASGGSSYNEQFF. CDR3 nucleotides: TGTGCCAGCACAGCCTCGGGCGGGAGCTCCTACAATGAGCAGTTCTTC.

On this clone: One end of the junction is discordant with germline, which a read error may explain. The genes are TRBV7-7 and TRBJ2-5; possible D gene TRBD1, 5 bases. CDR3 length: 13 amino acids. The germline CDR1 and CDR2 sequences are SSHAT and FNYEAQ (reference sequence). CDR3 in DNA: TGTGCTAGCAGCTACGACAGAGAAGAGACCCAGTACTTC. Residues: CASSYDREETQYF.

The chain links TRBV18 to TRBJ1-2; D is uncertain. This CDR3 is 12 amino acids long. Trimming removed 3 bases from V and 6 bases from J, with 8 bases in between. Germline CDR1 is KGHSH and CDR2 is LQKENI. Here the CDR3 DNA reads TGTGCCAGCTCACCGGCAGAAGATGGCTACACCTTC. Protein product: CASSPAEDGYTF.

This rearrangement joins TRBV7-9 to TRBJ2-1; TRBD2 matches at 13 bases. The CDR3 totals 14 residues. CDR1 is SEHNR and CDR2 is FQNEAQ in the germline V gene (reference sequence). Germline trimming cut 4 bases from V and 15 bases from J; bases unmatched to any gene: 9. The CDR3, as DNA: TGTGCCAGCAGCTATGGGACTAGCGGGGCAAAGTCGTTCTTC. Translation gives CASSYGTSGAKSFF.

CDR3 sequence reads: CASSSLTVGNNEQFF. The CDR3 DNA reads as TGCGCCAGCAGCTCCCTCACAGTTGGTAACAATGAGCAGTTCTTC. The chain uses TRBV5-1 and TRBJ2-1; D call uncertain. The germline V gene encodes CDR1 SGHRS and CDR2 YFSETQ. The CDR3 loop spans 15 amino acids. V was trimmed by 3 bases and J by 5 bases, leaving 15 bases between them.

For the CDR3, the DNA is TGTGCCAGCAGTTTAGCCCTCACAAGTGAGCAGTACTTC. Its translation: CASSLALTSEQYF. The gene calls are TRBV12-3 or TRBV12-4 and TRBJ2-7; D gene unclear. V was shortened by 0 bases and J by 7 bases, with 10 bases between the two germline ends. The CDR3 loop spans 13 amino acids.

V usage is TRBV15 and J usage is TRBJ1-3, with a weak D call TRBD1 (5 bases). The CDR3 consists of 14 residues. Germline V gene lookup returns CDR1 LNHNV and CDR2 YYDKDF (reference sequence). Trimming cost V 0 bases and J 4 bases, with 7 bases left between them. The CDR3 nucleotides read TGTGCCACCAGCAGAGACAGGGTCGGAAACACCATATATTTT. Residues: CATSRDRVGNTIYF.

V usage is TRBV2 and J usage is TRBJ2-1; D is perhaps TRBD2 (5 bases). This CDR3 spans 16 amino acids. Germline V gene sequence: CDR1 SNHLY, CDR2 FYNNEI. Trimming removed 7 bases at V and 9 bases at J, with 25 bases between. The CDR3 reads CASTGGQRLYDLEQFF. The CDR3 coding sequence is TGTGCCAGCACAGGAGGCCAGCGTCTTTATGATCTTGAGCAGTTCTTC.

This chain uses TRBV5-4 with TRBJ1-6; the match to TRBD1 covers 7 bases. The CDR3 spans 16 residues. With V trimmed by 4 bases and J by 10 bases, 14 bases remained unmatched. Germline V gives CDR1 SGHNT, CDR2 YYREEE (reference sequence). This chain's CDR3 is CASSALGQSLVSPLHF. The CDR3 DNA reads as TGTGCCAGCAGCGCTCTGGGACAGTCACTGGTATCACCCCTCCACTTT.

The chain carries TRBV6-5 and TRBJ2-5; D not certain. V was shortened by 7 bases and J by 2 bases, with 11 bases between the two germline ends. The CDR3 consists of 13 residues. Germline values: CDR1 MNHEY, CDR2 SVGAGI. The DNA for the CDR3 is TGTGCCAGCACTTCCCGGTTACAAGAGACCCAGTACTTC. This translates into CASTSRLQETQYF.

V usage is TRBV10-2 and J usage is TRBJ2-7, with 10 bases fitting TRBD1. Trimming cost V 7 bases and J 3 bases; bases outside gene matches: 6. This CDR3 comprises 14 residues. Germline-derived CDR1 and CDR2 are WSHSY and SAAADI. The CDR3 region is CASTGTGAFYEQYF. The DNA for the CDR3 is TGCGCCAGCACTGGGACAGGGGCATTCTACGAGCAGTACTTC.

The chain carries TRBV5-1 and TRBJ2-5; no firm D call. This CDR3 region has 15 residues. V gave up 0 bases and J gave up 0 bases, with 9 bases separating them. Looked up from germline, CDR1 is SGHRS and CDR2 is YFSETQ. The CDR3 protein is CASSLVARNQETQYF. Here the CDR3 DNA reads TGCGCCAGCAGCTTGGTGGCGAGGAACCAAGAGACCCAGTACTTC.

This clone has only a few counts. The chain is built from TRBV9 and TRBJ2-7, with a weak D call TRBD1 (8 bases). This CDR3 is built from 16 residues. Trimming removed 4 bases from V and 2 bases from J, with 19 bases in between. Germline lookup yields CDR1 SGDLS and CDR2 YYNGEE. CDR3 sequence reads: CASSQQGGRETYEQYF. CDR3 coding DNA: TGTGCCAGCAGCCAACAGGGGGGGCGGGAGACCTACGAGCAGTACTTC. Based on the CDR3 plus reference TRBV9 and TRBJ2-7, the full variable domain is DSGVTQTPKHLITATGQRVTLRCSPRSGDLSVYWYQQSLDQGLQFLIQYYNGEERAKGNILERFSAQQFPDLHSELNLSSLELGDSALYFCASSQQGGRETYEQYFGPGTRLTVT.

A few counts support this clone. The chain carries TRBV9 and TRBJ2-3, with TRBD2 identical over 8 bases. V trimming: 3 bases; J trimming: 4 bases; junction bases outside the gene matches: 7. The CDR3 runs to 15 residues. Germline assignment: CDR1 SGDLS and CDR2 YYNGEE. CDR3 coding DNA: TGTGCCAGCAGCGCCGCGGGGGGTTACGCAGATACGCAGTATTTT. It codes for CASSAAGGYADTQYF.

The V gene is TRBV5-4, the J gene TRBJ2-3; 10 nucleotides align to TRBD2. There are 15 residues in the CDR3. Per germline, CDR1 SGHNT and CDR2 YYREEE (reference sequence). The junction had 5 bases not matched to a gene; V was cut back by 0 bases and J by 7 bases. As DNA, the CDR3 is TGTGCCAGCAGCTTGGTGGGGACTAGCGACTATACGCAGTATTTT. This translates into CASSLVGTSDYTQYF.

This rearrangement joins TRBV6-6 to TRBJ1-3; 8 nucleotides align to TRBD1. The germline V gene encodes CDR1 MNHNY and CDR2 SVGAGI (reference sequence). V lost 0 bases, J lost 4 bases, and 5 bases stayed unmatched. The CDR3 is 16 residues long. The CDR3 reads CASSYSTGELGNTIYF. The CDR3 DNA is TGTGCCAGCAGTTACTCGACAGGGGAGTTAGGAAACACCATATATTTT.

For the CDR3, the DNA is TGCGCCAGTCAGACTAGCGGGAGCACAGATACGCAGTATTTT. Protein: CASQTSGSTDTQYF. The V call is TRBV5-1, the J call TRBJ2-3; 10 nucleotides align to TRBD2. Trimming cost V 8 bases and J 0 bases; bases outside gene matches: 3. The CDR3 is 14 residues long. Per the germline V gene, CDR1 is SGHRS and CDR2 is YFSETQ.

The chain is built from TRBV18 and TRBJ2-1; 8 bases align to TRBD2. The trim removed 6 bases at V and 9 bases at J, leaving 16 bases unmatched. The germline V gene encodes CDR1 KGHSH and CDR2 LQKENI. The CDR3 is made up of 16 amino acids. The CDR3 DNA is TGTGCCAGCTCCGATCGACCCGGGACTAGAAGTGCTGAGCAGTTCTTC. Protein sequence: CASSDRPGTRSAEQFF.

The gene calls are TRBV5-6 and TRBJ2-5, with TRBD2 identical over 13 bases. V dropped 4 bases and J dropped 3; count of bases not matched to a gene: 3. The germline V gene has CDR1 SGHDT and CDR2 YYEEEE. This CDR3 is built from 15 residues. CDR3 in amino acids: CASSLGLAGEETQYF. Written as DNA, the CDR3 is TGTGCCAGCAGCCTTGGACTAGCGGGAGAAGAGACCCAGTACTTC.

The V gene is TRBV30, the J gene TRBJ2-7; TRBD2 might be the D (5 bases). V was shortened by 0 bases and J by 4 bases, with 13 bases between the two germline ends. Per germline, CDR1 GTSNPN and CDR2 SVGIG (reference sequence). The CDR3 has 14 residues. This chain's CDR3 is CAWSVGLAAYEQYF. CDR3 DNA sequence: TGTGCCTGGAGTGTAGGGCTAGCAGCATACGAGCAGTACTTC. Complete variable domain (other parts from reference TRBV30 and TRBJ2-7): SQTIHQWPATLVQPVGSPLSLECTVEGTSNPNLYWYRQAAGRGLQLLFYSVGIGQISSEVPQNLSASRPQDRQFILSSKKLLLSDSGFYLCAWSVGLAAYEQYFGPGTRLTVT.

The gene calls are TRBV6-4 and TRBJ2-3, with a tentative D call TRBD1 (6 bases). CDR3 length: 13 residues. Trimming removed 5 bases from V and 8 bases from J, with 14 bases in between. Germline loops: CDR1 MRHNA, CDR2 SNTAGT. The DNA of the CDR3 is TGTGCCAGCAGTAACAACAGGGAAGGTACGCAGTATTTT. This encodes CASSNNREGTQYF.

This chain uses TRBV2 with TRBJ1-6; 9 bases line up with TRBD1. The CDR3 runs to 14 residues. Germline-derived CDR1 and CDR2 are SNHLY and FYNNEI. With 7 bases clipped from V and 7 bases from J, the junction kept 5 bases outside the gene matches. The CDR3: CASTNDRGNSPLHF. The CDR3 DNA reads TGTGCCAGCACTAATGACAGGGGGAATTCACCCCTCCACTTT.

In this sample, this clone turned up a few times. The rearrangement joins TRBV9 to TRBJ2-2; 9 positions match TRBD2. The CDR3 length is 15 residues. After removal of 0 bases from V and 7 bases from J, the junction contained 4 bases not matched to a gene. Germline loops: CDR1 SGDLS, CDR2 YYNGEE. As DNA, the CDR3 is TGTGCCAGCAGCGTAGGAGCGGGAGGCGACGGGGAGCTGTTTTTT. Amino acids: CASSVGAGGDGELFF.

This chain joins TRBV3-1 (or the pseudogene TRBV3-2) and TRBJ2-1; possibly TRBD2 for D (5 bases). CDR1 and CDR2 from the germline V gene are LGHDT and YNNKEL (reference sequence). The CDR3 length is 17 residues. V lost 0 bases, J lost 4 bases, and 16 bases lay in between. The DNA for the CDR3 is TGTGCCAGCAGCCAAGATCGTAGAAGCGGAGGATACAATGAGCAGTTCTTC. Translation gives CASSQDRRSGGYNEQFF.

The CDR3: CASSQPRRPDSPLHF. The DNA for the CDR3 is TGTGCCAGCAGCCAACCCCGGAGGCCAGATTCACCCCTCCACTTT. The chain carries TRBV4-2 and TRBJ1-6, with D uncertain. With 2 bases removed from V and 8 bases from J, the gap between germline ends came to 13 bases. CDR1 is LGHNA, CDR2 YNFKEQ, per germline. There are 15 residues in the CDR3.